The 13 T cell receptor beta chains below come from one sample, sequenced in a study of blood T cells in healthy people across ages. A second roughly 6 to 11 cycle PCR used barcoded and J-beta primers. TCRdb analysed the 5' RACE reads with MiXCR anew, one entry per CDR3 protein. The table lists 1.8 million or so distinct CDR3 sequences, about 39% of them singletons. The sequenced material came from blood. The origin of the receptors is a human donor in good health.

V and J are TRBV24-1 and TRBJ1-2, with a possible D match to TRBD1 (6 bases). Germline CDR1 is KGHDR and CDR2 is SFDVKD. This CDR3 contains 12 residues. The V and J ends lost 6 bases and 8 bases respectively, with 12 bases between them. The CDR3 is CATSPTGQGYTF. As DNA, the CDR3 is TGTGCCACCAGTCCAACCGGACAGGGCTACACCTTC.

The chain carries TRBV7-2 and TRBJ2-5; 14 bases map to TRBD2. J lost 5 bases, V lost 5 bases, and 7 bases had no gene match. Germline CDR1 SGHTA, CDR2 FQGNSA. CDR3 length: 16 amino acids. The CDR3 sequence: CASSPRLAGGPETQYF. For the CDR3, the DNA is TGTGCCAGCAGCCCACGACTAGCGGGGGGGCCGGAGACCCAGTACTTC.

The sample holds a few counts of this clonotype. This chain uses TRBV27 with TRBJ1-1; 8 nucleotides agree with TRBD1. Losses at the gene ends were 2 bases for V and 1 base for J; bases not matched to a gene: 3. Per the germline V gene, CDR1 is MNHEY and CDR2 is SMNVEV (reference sequence). This CDR3 has 15 residues. CDR3 DNA sequence: TGTGCCAGCAGTTTAAAGCAGGGGGCGAACACTGAAGCTTTCTTT. Amino acid sequence: CASSLKQGANTEAFF.

This clonotype was counted a few times. The chain joins TRBV7-9 to TRBJ2-6, with TRBD1 matching 9 bases. Losses at the gene ends were 6 bases for V and 8 bases for J; bases not matched to a gene: 5. This CDR3 has 14 amino acids. The germline CDR1 and CDR2 sequences are SEHNR and FQNEAQ (reference sequence). As DNA, the CDR3 is TGTGCCAGCAGGAGGACAGGGGAGACCAACGTCCTGACTTTC. Its protein is CASRRTGETNVLTF.

The genes are TRBV9 and TRBJ2-7; D is perhaps TRBD2 (5 bases). This CDR3 has 14 residues. V lost 0 bases to trimming and J lost 0 bases, with 7 bases between them. Germline CDR1 and CDR2: SGDLS and YYNGEE. The CDR3 sequence is CASSVDEGSYEQYF. The CDR3 nucleotides read TGTGCCAGCAGCGTAGATGAGGGCTCCTACGAGCAGTACTTC. The full variable domain, rest sourced from reference TRBV9 and TRBJ2-7, is DSGVTQTPKHLITATGQRVTLRCSPRSGDLSVYWYQQSLDQGLQFLIQYYNGEERAKGNILERFSAQQFPDLHSELNLSSLELGDSALYFCASSVDEGSYEQYFGPGTRLTVT.

This clonotype was observed a handful of times. This sequence joins TRBV7-8 and TRBJ2-7; D unclear. Germline V gives CDR1 SGHVS, CDR2 FQNEAQ. The germline V and J ends were trimmed by 0 bases and 3 bases, with 9 bases remaining between them. This CDR3 spans 14 amino acids. The CDR3 loop is CASSLANTYYEQYF. The CDR3 bases are TGTGCCAGCAGCTTAGCTAACACGTACTACGAGCAGTACTTC.

V usage is TRBV20-1 and J usage is TRBJ2-3; D is unclear. The CDR3 extends over 12 amino acids. Trimming took off 1 base at V and 6 bases at J, with 8 bases between the two ends. Germline V gives CDR1 DFQATT, CDR2 SNEGSKA (reference sequence). This CDR3 reads CSARVVPDTQYF. Written as DNA, the CDR3 is TGCAGTGCTAGAGTCGTACCGGATACGCAGTATTTT.

The J gene is TRBJ1-1, the V gene TRBV28; the D gene is possibly TRBD1 (6 bases). Per germline, CDR1 MDHEN and CDR2 SYDVKM. This CDR3 has 14 residues. Trimming removed 5 bases from V and 3 bases from J, with 13 bases in between. CDR3 DNA sequence: TGTGCCAGCAGTACAGGGTCGGGGGACACTGAAGCTTTCTTT. Amino acid sequence: CASSTGSGDTEAFF.

V gene TRBV27 combines with J gene TRBJ1-4; TRBD1 aligns across 9 bases. V lost 8 bases to trimming and J lost 8 bases; unmatched junction nucleotides: 9. CDR3 size: 14 residues. Germline lookup yields CDR1 MNHEY and CDR2 SMNVEV (reference sequence). CDR3 sequence: CASSSWDRAEKLFF. The CDR3 DNA sequence: TGTGCCAGCTCATCGTGGGACAGGGCCGAAAAACTGTTTTTT. The whole variable domain, filled in from reference TRBV27 and TRBJ1-4, reads EAQVTQNPRYLITVTGKKLTVTCSQNMNHEYMSWYRQDPGLGLRQIYYSMNVEVTDKGDVPEGYKVSRKEKRNFPLILESPSPNQTSLYFCASSSWDRAEKLFFGSGTQLSVL.

The genes are TRBV12-3 or TRBV12-4 and TRBJ2-3, with 10 bases that match TRBD1. J was trimmed by 6 bases and V by 4 bases; bases with no gene match: 10. The length of the CDR3 is 16 residues. CDR3 region: CASSSSGTGVADTQYF. CDR3 DNA sequence: TGTGCCAGCAGTTCTTCCGGGACAGGGGTGGCGGATACGCAGTATTTT.

This chain connects TRBV29-1 to TRBJ1-2; weak D call: TRBD1 (6 bases). Germline loops: CDR1 SQVTM, CDR2 ANQGSEA. CDR3 length: 14 amino acids. With 0 bases removed from V and 2 bases from J, the gap between germline ends came to 10 bases. The CDR3: CSVEDGGANYGYTF. The CDR3, as DNA: TGCAGCGTTGAAGATGGGGGGGCGAACTATGGCTACACCTTC.

This clonotype was seen only a few times. The chain combines TRBV2 with TRBJ2-3; D call uncertain. Looked up from germline, CDR1 is SNHLY and CDR2 is FYNNEI. The CDR3 extends over 15 amino acids. Trimming left V 8 bases short and J 2 bases short, with 17 bases between. CDR3 amino acids: CASRPRAELTDTQYF. CDR3 nucleotide sequence: TGTGCCAGCCGTCCCAGAGCCGAGCTCACAGATACGCAGTATTTT.

V is TRBV4-1 and J is TRBJ1-5; maybe TRBD1 (6 bases). CDR3 length: 16 amino acids. The germline V and J ends were trimmed by 2 bases and 4 bases, with 15 bases remaining between them. The V gene's germline CDR1 is MGHRA and CDR2 YSYEKL. The CDR3 is CASSQRDNTRNQPQHF. DNA for the CDR3: TGCGCCAGCAGCCAACGGGACAACACGAGGAATCAGCCCCAGCATTTT.